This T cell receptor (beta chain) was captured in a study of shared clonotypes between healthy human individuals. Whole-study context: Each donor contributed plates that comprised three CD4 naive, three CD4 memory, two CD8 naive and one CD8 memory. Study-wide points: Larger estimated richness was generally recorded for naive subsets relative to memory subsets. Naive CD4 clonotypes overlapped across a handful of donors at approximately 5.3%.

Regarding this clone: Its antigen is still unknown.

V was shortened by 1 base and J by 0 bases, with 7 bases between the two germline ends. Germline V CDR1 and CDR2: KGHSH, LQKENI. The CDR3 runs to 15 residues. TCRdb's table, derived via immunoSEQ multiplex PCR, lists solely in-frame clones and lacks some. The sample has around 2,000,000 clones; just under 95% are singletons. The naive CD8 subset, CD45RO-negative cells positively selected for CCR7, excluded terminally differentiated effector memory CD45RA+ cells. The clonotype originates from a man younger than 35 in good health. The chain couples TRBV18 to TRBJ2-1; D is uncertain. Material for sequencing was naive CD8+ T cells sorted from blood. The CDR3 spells CASSPRNSSYNEQFF. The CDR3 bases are TGTGCCAGCTCACCACGAAACAGCTCCTACAATGAGCAGTTCTTC.